These 29 T cell receptor beta chains were sequenced from one sample in a study of monozygotic twins with inflammatory bowel disease. For each CDR3 protein, TCRdb gives one entry from its re-call of the 5' RACE reads, without DNA. The listing records about 170,000 distinct CDR3 sequences. Sequencing was done on a sample of blood. The receptors shown here come from a human donor with ulcerative colitis or Crohn's disease, or a healthy co-twin of an affected twin (not recorded which).

V gene TRBV20-1 combines with J gene TRBJ2-1. The CDR3 sequence is 17 residues long. The germline V gene has CDR1 DFQATT and CDR2 SNEGSKA (reference sequence). CDR3 sequence reads: CSARDPLAQKGYNEQFF.

The gene calls are TRBV5-1 and TRBJ2-7. Germline V lookup: CDR1 SGHRS, CDR2 YFSETQ. The CDR3 runs to 12 residues. CDR3 in amino acids: CASSLELGEQYF.

J is TRBJ2-3 and V is TRBV12-3 or TRBV12-4; TCRdb designates TRBD1, a call that cannot be tested without DNA. There are 13 residues in the CDR3. CDR3 amino acids: CASTLGATDTQYF.

The chain has TRBV20-1 and TRBJ1-5; TCRdb outputs TRBD1, but without DNA this stays unchecked. Germline-derived CDR1 and CDR2 are DFQATT and SNEGSKA (reference sequence). This CDR3 is 17 amino acids long. This CDR3 reads CSAGGQGAGLANQPQHF.

V and J are TRBV5-6 and TRBJ2-2. The CDR3 is made up of 14 amino acids. The V gene's germline CDR1 is SGHDT and CDR2 YYEEEE. CDR3 amino acids: CASSLVTYTGELFF.

The chain links TRBV5-1 to TRBJ1-1. Germline V lookup: CDR1 SGHRS, CDR2 YFSETQ. The CDR3 is 14 amino acids. The CDR3 here is CASGETGMGTEAFF.

The chain couples TRBV5-1 to TRBJ2-1; without DNA, the TCRdb call of TRBD2 cannot be checked. Germline lookup yields CDR1 SGHRS and CDR2 YFSETQ. The CDR3 runs 15 residues. The chain's CDR3 is CASSSGLAASYEQFF.

V and J are TRBV7-9 and TRBJ1-4; as DNA is missing, the TRBD1 call by TCRdb cannot be tested. Germline V gene lookup returns CDR1 SEHNR and CDR2 FQNEAQ (reference sequence). The CDR3 is 13 amino acids. CDR3 sequence: CASSFDQGEKLFF.

The chain has TRBV18 and TRBJ2-5; TCRdb designates TRBD2, a call that cannot be tested without DNA. The CDR3 totals 16 residues. Germline V gene data show CDR1 as KGHSH and CDR2 as LQKENI. CDR3 sequence reads: CASSSSRLAGSETQYF.

The chain carries TRBV12-3 or TRBV12-4 and TRBJ2-3; TCRdb returns TRBD1, unconfirmable since there is no DNA. The CDR3 sequence is 13 residues long. The chain's CDR3 is CASSTGQGDTQYF.

This chain joins TRBV12-3 or TRBV12-4 and TRBJ2-2; TCRdb selects TRBD1, and the lack of DNA leaves this call unchecked. CDR3 length: 14 amino acids. Here the CDR3 reads CASRGSGSTGELFF.

The V and J genes are TRBV20-1 and TRBJ2-5; TCRdb designates TRBD2, a call that cannot be tested without DNA. Germline CDR1 is DFQATT and CDR2 is SNEGSKA (reference sequence). This CDR3 has 11 residues. CDR3 amino acids: CSGRGGETQYF.

V and J are TRBV6-5 and TRBJ2-3. The CDR3 has 16 residues. Germline V gene sequence: CDR1 MNHEY, CDR2 SVGAGI. CDR3 sequence: CASSYSTASSTDTQYF.

The chain recombines TRBV7-2 with TRBJ2-7. There are 15 residues in the CDR3. Germline CDR1 and CDR2: SGHTA and FQGNSA. This CDR3 reads CASSFSGSWSYEQYF.

The chain recombines TRBV28 with TRBJ1-4. CDR3 length: 13 residues. Germline-derived CDR1 and CDR2 are MDHEN and SYDVKM. CDR3 in amino acids: CATIGVPNEKLFF.

The rearrangement links TRBV11-3 to TRBJ2-7; TCRdb's D call of TRBD1 is untestable without DNA. The CDR3 is 14 amino acids. Germline CDR1 reads SGHNT; CDR2 reads YENEEA. The CDR3 region is CAGSYRGGDYEQYF.

The chain combines TRBV3-1 with TRBJ2-5. CDR3 size: 14 residues. Germline CDR1 and CDR2: LGHDT and YNNKEL (reference sequence). The CDR3 sequence is CASSQGGSRETQYF.

This CDR3 is CASSQSTGLLYEQYF. This chain links TRBV4-2 with TRBJ2-7; TCRdb outputs TRBD2, but without DNA this stays unchecked. Germline assignment: CDR1 LGHNA and CDR2 YNFKEQ. The CDR3 is made up of 15 amino acids.

This chain uses TRBV29-1 with TRBJ2-7; as DNA is missing, the TRBD1 call by TCRdb cannot be tested. Germline V lookup: CDR1 SQVTM, CDR2 ANQGSEA. The CDR3 runs to 12 residues. CDR3: CSAGGPFFEQYF.

The chain is built from TRBV12-3 or TRBV12-4 and TRBJ1-2; no DNA is available, so the TRBD1 call from TCRdb remains unchecked. CDR3 size: 15 residues. The CDR3 loop reads CASSPGTGSNYGYTF.

The rearrangement joins TRBV29-1 to TRBJ2-7; TCRdb's D gene call, TRBD1, goes unchecked for lack of DNA. The CDR3 runs 14 residues. Germline V gene sequence: CDR1 SQVTM, CDR2 ANQGSEA. CDR3: CSVVPLTGTYEQYF.

The rearrangement joins TRBV9 to TRBJ2-1; as DNA is missing, the TRBD1 call by TCRdb cannot be tested. Germline loops: CDR1 SGDLS, CDR2 YYNGEE. The CDR3 length is 16 residues. CDR3: CASSVGLQGAENEQFF. Combining the CDR3 with reference TRBV9 and TRBJ2-1 gives the whole variable domain DSGVTQTPKHLITATGQRVTLRCSPRSGDLSVYWYQQSLDQGLQFLIQYYNGEERAKGNILERFSAQQFPDLHSELNLSSLELGDSALYFCASSVGLQGAENEQFFGPGTRLTVL.

The rearrangement links TRBV7-2 to TRBJ2-7; TCRdb returns TRBD1, unconfirmable since there is no DNA. The CDR3 covers 14 residues. Germline CDR1 is SGHTA and CDR2 is FQGNSA. The CDR3: CASSFGTRGYEQYF.

The chain combines TRBV10-3 with TRBJ2-7; TCRdb names TRBD2, which stays unverified in the absence of DNA. Germline V gene sequence: CDR1 ENHRY, CDR2 SYGVKD. This CDR3 is 14 amino acids long. CDR3 amino acids: CAIRTSGRESEQYF.

V is TRBV6-1 and J is TRBJ1-5; TCRdb's D call of TRBD1 is untestable without DNA. Germline V CDR1 and CDR2: MNHNS, SASEGT. CDR3 length: 15 amino acids. The CDR3 sequence: CASSERDRGRQPQHF.

J is TRBJ2-3 and V is TRBV28; TCRdb's D call, TRBD1, is unchecked because there is no DNA. The germline V gene encodes CDR1 MDHEN and CDR2 SYDVKM. The CDR3 consists of 15 residues. This CDR3 is CASRGGSGQPDTQYF.

The rearrangement links TRBV13 to TRBJ2-7; TCRdb outputs TRBD2, but without DNA this stays unchecked. CDR3 size: 17 residues. Germline lookup yields CDR1 PRHDT and CDR2 FYEKMQ (reference sequence). CDR3 protein: CASSPQSIRGLRYEQYF.

CDR3 amino acids: CASSLLGGVASSF. The rearrangement links TRBV27 to TRBJ2-7; the TCRdb D gene call, TRBD1, has no DNA to confirm it. The CDR3 runs 13 residues. Germline V CDR1 and CDR2: MNHEY, SMNVEV (reference sequence).

CDR3 sequence reads: CSARAGWGSDEQYF. The genes are TRBV20-1 and TRBJ2-7; TCRdb returns TRBD1, unconfirmable since there is no DNA. Germline assignment: CDR1 DFQATT and CDR2 SNEGSKA (reference sequence). CDR3 size: 14 residues.